These 17 T cell receptor beta chains originate from one sample sequenced in a study of identical twins. TCRdb independently ran MiXCR on the 5' RACE reads; one entry per CDR3 protein. The table has hundreds of thousands of distinct CDR3 sequences, more than 13% seen once. The sample taken for sequencing was memory (CD45RO+) T cells sorted from blood. The receptors stem from a young woman in good health.

The chain uses TRBV4-3 and TRBJ2-6; D unclear. The CDR3 is 17 amino acids. Germline lookup yields CDR1 LGHNA and CDR2 YSLEER. V lost 0 bases to trimming and J lost 1 base, with 10 bases between them. The CDR3 loop is CASSQEGLGSGANVLTF. The CDR3 DNA follows: TGCGCCAGCAGCCAAGAAGGATTAGGGTCTGGGGCCAACGTCCTGACTTTC.

The chain links TRBV5-1 to TRBJ2-7, with TRBD2 matching over 10 bases. The CDR3 is 17 residues long. Germline values: CDR1 SGHRS, CDR2 YFSETQ. V shed 1 base and J 1 base; nucleotides not matched to a gene: 8. CDR3 in amino acids: CASSLKTLAGGSYEQYF. In nucleotides, the CDR3 is TGCGCCAGCAGCTTGAAAACCTTAGCGGGGGGTTCCTACGAGCAGTACTTC.

This chain joins TRBV20-1 and TRBJ2-3; 8 nucleotides align to TRBD1. This CDR3 contains 17 residues. Germline CDR1 reads DFQATT; CDR2 reads SNEGSKA (reference sequence). J lost 0 bases, V lost 0 bases, and 8 bases had no gene match. The CDR3 DNA sequence: TGCAGTGCTAGAGATCTCCAAAGACAGGGGAGCACAGATACGCAGTATTTT. Protein product: CSARDLQRQGSTDTQYF.

This clonotype came up a few times. The chain is built from TRBV12-3 or TRBV12-4 and TRBJ1-1; 7 nucleotides line up with TRBD1. The CDR3 is made up of 13 amino acids. Trimming at V came to 4 bases and at J to 3 bases, leaving 2 bases not matched to a gene. The CDR3 sequence is CASSSGGHTEAFF. In nucleotides, the CDR3 is TGTGCCAGCAGTTCAGGGGGGCACACTGAAGCTTTCTTT.

The count of this clonotype is one. The chain joins TRBV7-2 to TRBJ2-5; no clear D gene. This CDR3 is 13 amino acids long. V lost 6 bases and J 5 bases, leaving 13 bases between the germline ends. Germline V gives CDR1 SGHTA, CDR2 FQGNSA. The CDR3 reads CASRLGSVETQYF. The CDR3, as DNA: TGTGCCAGCAGGCTGGGCTCGGTGGAGACCCAGTACTTC.

This clonotype was seen a handful of times. V usage is TRBV7-2 and J usage is TRBJ2-7, with D possibly matching TRBD1 (6 bases). This CDR3 region has 15 residues. V was pared by 1 base and J by 7 bases, with 17 bases between. In germline, CDR1 is SGHTA, CDR2 FQGNSA. Here the CDR3 reads CASSLGGKTGSEQYF. Here the CDR3 DNA reads TGTGCCAGCAGCTTAGGGGGGAAGACAGGTTCTGAGCAGTACTTC.

This clonotype has just a few counts. The genes are TRBV27 and TRBJ2-5; 10 bases align to TRBD2. Trimming cost V 2 bases and J 6 bases; bases outside gene matches: 9. The CDR3 consists of 16 residues. Germline loops: CDR1 MNHEY, CDR2 SMNVEV (reference sequence). The CDR3 DNA is TGTGCCAGCAGTTTAGGTGCTAGCGGGAGAGTGCAGACCCAGTACTTC. This encodes CASSLGASGRVQTQYF.

This rearrangement joins TRBV11-2 to TRBJ2-2, with unresolved D. Deletions cut 0 bases from V and 4 bases from J, with 12 bases between. CDR1 is SGHAT, CDR2 FQNNGV, per germline. CDR3 length: 16 amino acids. The CDR3 DNA reads TGTGCCAGCAGCTTAGATCTGGGCCAACCCACCGGGGAGCTGTTTTTT. Translating gives CASSLDLGQPTGELFF.

This clonotype is a singleton in its sample. The V gene is TRBV7-2, the J gene TRBJ2-1, with TRBD2 matching over 10 bases. The J segment lost 0 bases and the V segment lost 5 bases, leaving 7 bases of the junction unmatched. Germline V lookup: CDR1 SGHTA, CDR2 FQGNSA. The CDR3 loop spans 17 amino acids. In nucleotides, the CDR3 is TGTGCCAGCAGCGGACCTGCTAGCGGGAGCTCCTACAATGAGCAGTTCTTC. Its translation: CASSGPASGSSYNEQFF.

This clonotype was recorded a few times. The J gene is TRBJ1-1, the V gene TRBV18; maybe TRBD1 (5 bases). This CDR3 has 15 residues. V was trimmed by 6 bases and J by 4 bases, leaving 18 bases between them. Per the germline V gene, CDR1 is KGHSH and CDR2 is LQKENI. CDR3 sequence (DNA): TGTGCCAGCTCTCCCAGGGACTCTGGGGTCACTGAAGCTTTCTTT. This translates into CASSPRDSGVTEAFF.

This clonotype was counted at least ten times. The rearrangement links TRBV11-3 to TRBJ2-5; unclear D gene. CDR3 length: 13 residues. The germline V and J ends were trimmed by 2 bases and 2 bases, with 6 bases remaining between them. CDR1 and CDR2 (germline): SGHNT, YENEEA. In DNA form, the CDR3 reads TGTGCCAGCAGCTTAAGGGCGCAAGAGACCCAGTACTTC. Encoded protein: CASSLRAQETQYF.

The chain combines TRBV20-1 with TRBJ2-7; D is uncertain. CDR3 length equals 10 residues. Germline CDR1 reads DFQATT; CDR2 reads SNEGSKA (reference sequence). Trimming cost V 6 bases and J 2 bases, with 5 bases left between them. The CDR3 here is CSALAYEQYF. The CDR3, as DNA: TGCAGTGCCTTAGCCTACGAGCAGTACTTC.

This clonotype was counted a few times. J is TRBJ1-5 and V is TRBV7-6; D possibly corresponds to TRBD1 (5 bases). V lost 5 bases and J lost 0, with 11 bases in between. In germline, CDR1 is SGHVS, CDR2 FNYEAQ. CDR3 length equals 15 residues. CDR3 sequence reads: CASSPGIHSNQPQHF. CDR3 DNA: TGTGCCAGCAGCCCAGGGATACATAGCAATCAGCCCCAGCATTTT.

The sample holds many counts of this clonotype. This chain connects TRBV20-1 to TRBJ2-4; D tentatively fits TRBD1 or TRBD2 (5 bases each). V was pared by 1 base and J by 0 bases, with 16 bases between. This CDR3 is built from 17 residues. Germline V gene data show CDR1 as DFQATT and CDR2 as SNEGSKA (reference sequence). In DNA, the CDR3 is TGCAGTGCTAGAGGAGTCAGGAGAGGGGTAGCCAAAAACATTCAGTACTTC. This gives the protein CSARGVRRGVAKNIQYF.

The table lists this clonotype with a few counts. The rearrangement links TRBV5-1 to TRBJ2-1; 7 nucleotides align to TRBD2. The CDR3 runs 16 residues. Germline assignment: CDR1 SGHRS and CDR2 YFSETQ. V shed 4 bases, J shed 4 bases, and the junction held 11 bases outside the gene matches. CDR3 loop: CASSLSGDSGYNEQFF. The CDR3 DNA reads TGCGCCAGCAGCCTGAGCGGGGACTCTGGGTACAATGAGCAGTTCTTC.

In its sample, this clonotype was seen a few times. The chain links TRBV19 to TRBJ2-1; D is possibly TRBD1 or TRBD2 (7 bases each). Germline CDR1 is LNHDA and CDR2 is SQIVND (reference sequence). The CDR3 totals 16 residues. Trimming left V 5 bases short and J 8 bases short, with 22 bases between. The CDR3 DNA follows: TGTGCCAGTAGTGTGTCACAGGGGAGGGTTAGCGATGAGCAGTTCTTC. This gives the protein CASSVSQGRVSDEQFF.

This chain connects TRBV6-2 or TRBV6-3 to TRBJ2-1; no reliable D call. The V gene's germline CDR1 is MNHEY and CDR2 SVGEGT. V gave up 7 bases and J gave up 0 bases, with 16 bases separating them. This CDR3 is 16 amino acids long. The chain's CDR3 is CASTSKSASSYNEQFF. Written as DNA, the CDR3 is TGTGCCAGCACCTCTAAGTCAGCTAGCTCCTACAATGAGCAGTTCTTC.